The sequence of this T cell receptor beta chain was determined in a study of shared clonotypes between healthy human individuals. Trimming removed 0 bases from V and 7 bases from J, with 10 bases in between. This CDR3 has 14 amino acids. Germline values: CDR1 MGHRA, CDR2 YSYEKL. CD45RO-negative, CCR7-selected cells formed the naive CD8 fraction, which excluded terminally differentiated effector memory CD45RA+ cells. Sequenced by immunoSEQ multiplex PCR; TCRdb stores in-frame clones only, minus some. The data hold around 2,000,000 clones, with about 95% observed a single time. This rearrangement joins TRBV4-1 to TRBJ2-1, with D maybe TRBD1 (5 bases). Sequencing was performed on naive CD8+ T cells sorted from blood. This TCR came from a young man in good health. The CDR3 coding sequence is TGCGCCAGCAGCCAAGAGCCAGGGATAAATGAGCAGTTCTTC. As protein: CASSQEPGINEQFF.